Presented here are 23 T cell receptor beta chains from one specimen sequenced in a study of T cell repertoires in ileal Crohn's disease. Regarding time point: neoterminal ileum biopsy at postoperative endoscopy, about 6 months after surgery. Measured with immunoSEQ multiplex PCR; TCRdb has only the in-frame clones, and not every one. Seen here are 9,500 to 15,000 clones, around four fifths observed once, and the top ten hold approximately 10%. The sequenced sample consisted of ileal tissue. The receptors were gathered from an adult with Crohn's disease.

The DNA of the CDR3 is TGTGCCAGCAGCTCCGGGACAGGGGCATACTACGAGCAGTACTTC. This sequence encodes CASSSGTGAYYEQYF. The V gene is TRBV5-4, the J gene TRBJ2-7; 10 nucleotides agree with TRBD1. This CDR3 is built from 15 residues. Germline values: CDR1 SGHNT, CDR2 YYREEE (reference sequence). V was pared by 3 bases and J by 3 bases, with 6 bases of the junction left unmatched.

V usage is TRBV19 and J usage is TRBJ1-2; no firm D call. The CDR3 extends over 13 amino acids. V lost 2 bases and J 1 base, leaving 5 bases between the germline ends. Germline V gene data show CDR1 as LNHDA and CDR2 as SQIVND (reference sequence). The CDR3 here is CASSIRVNYGYTF. The CDR3 DNA reads as TGTGCCAGTAGTATACGGGTTAACTATGGCTACACCTTC.

V is TRBV6-1 and J is TRBJ1-1, with 10 positions matching TRBD1. V lost 5 bases, J lost 1 base, and 1 base stayed unmatched. This CDR3 region has 14 residues. Germline V gene data show CDR1 as MNHNS and CDR2 as SASEGT. The CDR3 protein is CASSRTGGNTEAFF. CDR3 DNA sequence: TGTGCCAGCAGTCGGACAGGGGGGAACACTGAAGCTTTCTTT.

The rearrangement joins TRBV11-2 to TRBJ1-2; TRBD1 aligns across 8 bases. Trimming at V came to 4 bases and at J to 6 bases, leaving 1 base not matched to a gene. The germline CDR1 and CDR2 sequences are SGHAT and FQNNGV. This CDR3 has 12 amino acids. CDR3 DNA sequence: TGTGCCAGCAGCTCAGGGGGCGATGGCTACACCTTC. Protein sequence: CASSSGGDGYTF.

This clone is classed as medium-sized. This rearrangement joins TRBV21-1 to TRBJ1-3. TRBV21-1 is deemed a pseudogene. The CDR3 has 13 amino acids. The CDR3 protein is CASLGGLGNTIYF. The CDR3, as DNA: TGTGCCAGCTTAGGAGGCTTGGGAAACACCATATATTTT.

J is TRBJ1-1 and V is TRBV19; D possibly corresponds to TRBD1 (5 bases). V was clipped by 6 bases and J by 4 bases, with 15 bases between them. The V gene's germline CDR1 is LNHDA and CDR2 SQIVND (reference sequence). The CDR3 loop spans 14 amino acids. The CDR3 DNA is TGTGCCAGTAGCCCAGAAAGGAGGGGCACTGAAGCTTTCTTT. Its translation is CASSPERRGTEAFF. Filled out from reference TRBV19 and TRBJ1-1, the complete variable domain reads DGGITQSPKYLFRKEGQNVTLSCEQNLNHDAMYWYRQDPGQGLRLIYYSQIVNDFQKGDIAEGYSVSREKKESFPLTVTSAQKNPTAFYLCASSPERRGTEAFFGQGTRLTVV.

J is TRBJ2-5 and V is TRBV5-1, with 13 positions matching TRBD2. Germline V lookup: CDR1 SGHRS, CDR2 YFSETQ. The CDR3 spans 16 residues. V lost 0 bases to trimming and J lost 2 bases; unmatched junction nucleotides: 1. CDR3 sequence: CASSLGLAGGQETQYF. Here the CDR3 DNA reads TGCGCCAGCAGCTTGGGACTAGCGGGGGGACAAGAGACCCAGTACTTC. The entire variable domain, with the rest obtained from reference TRBV5-1 and TRBJ2-5, is as follows: KAGVTQTPRYLIKTRGQQVTLSCSPISGHRSVSWYQQTPGQGLQFLFEYFSETQRNKGNFPGRFSGRQFSNSRSEMNVSTLELGDSALYLCASSLGLAGGQETQYFGPGTRLLVL.

The chain recombines TRBV11-3 with TRBJ2-5; 12 nucleotides agree with TRBD2. The CDR3 has 15 residues. From germline, CDR1 is SGHNT and CDR2 YENEEA. V shed 5 bases and J 4 bases; nucleotides not matched to a gene: 5. The CDR3 region has the DNA TGTGCCAGCAGCATAAGACTAGCGGGAGTAGAGACCCAGTACTTC. This gives the protein CASSIRLAGVETQYF.

The chain has TRBV7-2 and TRBJ1-2; 8 positions agree with TRBD1. This CDR3 is 14 amino acids long. Germline CDR1 and CDR2: SGHTA and FQGNSA. The CDR3 coding sequence is TGTGCTAACAGCCCAGGGGGCAGGGGGTATGGCTACACCTTC. Protein: CANSPGGRGYGYTF.

The chain combines TRBV5-1 with TRBJ2-3; D might be TRBD2 (6 bases). The V gene lost 0 bases and the J gene lost 4 bases, with 15 bases spanning the gap. The CDR3 is 16 amino acids. Germline CDR1 and CDR2: SGHRS and YFSETQ. CDR3 in amino acids: CASSLALAQGADTQYF. Written as DNA, the CDR3 is TGCGCCAGCAGCTTGGCCCTAGCGCAGGGAGCAGATACGCAGTATTTT. Full variable domain (remainder filled in from reference TRBV5-1 and TRBJ2-3): KAGVTQTPRYLIKTRGQQVTLSCSPISGHRSVSWYQQTPGQGLQFLFEYFSETQRNKGNFPGRFSGRQFSNSRSEMNVSTLELGDSALYLCASSLALAQGADTQYFGPGTRLTVL.

The chain combines TRBV6-1 with TRBJ1-1, with D possibly being TRBD1 (6 bases). CDR3 length equals 13 residues. Germline V lookup: CDR1 MNHNS, CDR2 SASEGT. Trimming left V 7 bases short and J 2 bases short, with 11 bases between. CDR3 bases: TGTGCCAGCACCCTGGGGGCCAACACTGAAGCTTTCTTT. Protein product: CASTLGANTEAFF.

V usage is TRBV29-1 and J usage is TRBJ2-1; the D gene is possibly TRBD2 (5 bases). Deletions cut 4 bases from V and 7 bases from J, with 8 bases between. Germline-derived CDR1 and CDR2 are SQVTM and ANQGSEA. The CDR3 extends over 11 amino acids. The CDR3 region is CSVGWRNEQFF. DNA of the CDR3: TGCAGCGTTGGGTGGAGGAATGAGCAGTTCTTC.

The chain uses TRBV2 and TRBJ2-5; 7 bases fit TRBD1. After removal of 7 bases from V and 3 bases from J, the junction contained 8 bases not matched to a gene. In germline, CDR1 is SNHLY, CDR2 FYNNEI. The CDR3 has 14 amino acids. CDR3 DNA sequence: TGTGCCAGCAACCGACAGGGACGGGAAGAGACCCAGTACTTC. Residues: CASNRQGREETQYF.

This clone was seen once. The CDR3 DNA reads as TGCGCCAGCATCCCCCGACAACAGGGGTCCACTGAAGCTTTCTTT. This encodes CASIPRQQGSTEAFF. V gene TRBV5-1 combines with J gene TRBJ1-1, with 7 positions matching TRBD1. The CDR3 has 15 amino acids. Germline lookup yields CDR1 SGHRS and CDR2 YFSETQ. With V trimmed by 6 bases and J by 4 bases, 12 bases remained unmatched.

The chain couples TRBV6-9 to TRBJ2-1, with D tentatively TRBD2 (5 bases). The CDR3 is 16 amino acids. Trimming removed 4 bases at V and 0 bases at J, with 13 bases between. The germline gives CDR1 MNHGY, CDR2 SVAAGI. The CDR3 loop reads CASSSPSQSSYNEQFF. The CDR3 nucleotides are TGTGCCAGCAGTTCCCCTAGCCAAAGCTCCTACAATGAGCAGTTCTTC.

This chain joins TRBV5-1 and TRBJ2-6; TRBD2 matches 10 bases. Germline CDR1 reads SGHRS; CDR2 reads YFSETQ. V shed 4 bases, J shed 1 base, and the junction held 8 bases outside the gene matches. The CDR3 extends over 18 amino acids. The CDR3 DNA is TGCGCCAGCAGCGTAGCGGGGGGCCAATTTTCTGGGGCCAACGTCCTGACTTTC. Protein sequence: CASSVAGGQFSGANVLTF.

The V call is TRBV28, the J call TRBJ1-6; no firm D call. The V end lost 6 bases, the J end lost 0 bases, and 15 bases lay between the germline ends. The CDR3 sequence is 17 residues long. CDR1 MDHEN and CDR2 SYDVKM come from the germline V gene. The CDR3 is CASRPGVGSSYNSPLHF. The CDR3 nucleotides are TGTGCCAGCAGGCCCGGGGTAGGGAGCTCCTATAATTCACCCCTCCACTTT. Supplemented by reference TRBV28 and TRBJ1-6, the full variable domain reads DVKVTQSSRYLVKRTGEKVFLECVQDMDHENMFWYRQDPGLGLRLIYFSYDVKMKEKGDIPEGYSVSREKKERFSLILESASTNQTSMYLCASRPGVGSSYNSPLHFGNGTRLTVT.

This clone was seen more than once but under ten times. Mismatch with germline at one junction end may stem from a read error. The chain is built from TRBV5-4 and TRBJ1-2, with 7 bases lining up with TRBD1. CDR1 is SGHNT and CDR2 is YYREEE in the germline V gene (reference sequence). The CDR3 spans 11 residues. DNA for the CDR3: TGTGCCAGCAGTTTTCCACAGGGGTTGTTCTTC. Translating it yields CASSFPQGLFF.

This clone appeared a single time. CDR3 nucleotides: TGTGCCAGCAGTGATCTTGGGACAGGGTGGACCTACAATGAGCAGTTCTTC. The encoded protein is CASSDLGTGWTYNEQFF. This chain links TRBV6-1 with TRBJ2-1, with 9 bases that match TRBD1. V lost 3 bases to trimming and J lost 2 bases; unmatched junction nucleotides: 8. The CDR3 spans 17 residues. Per the germline V gene, CDR1 is MNHNS and CDR2 is SASEGT.

The chain employs TRBV25-1 and TRBJ2-7, with unresolved D. CDR1 MGHDK and CDR2 SYGVNS come from the germline V gene. The CDR3 is made up of 13 amino acids. Trimming took off 5 bases at V and 1 base at J, with 9 bases between the two ends. The CDR3 nucleotides are TGTGCCAGCAGTCGTGACAATTCCTACGAGCAGTACTTC. Its translation is CASSRDNSYEQYF.

This rearrangement joins TRBV28 to TRBJ2-3; the D gene is possibly TRBD2 (6 bases). The CDR3 contains 21 residues. From germline, CDR1 is MDHEN and CDR2 SYDVKM. V was clipped by 5 bases and J by 0 bases, with 30 bases between them. The CDR3 region is CASSGQLAAGSSYSSTDTQYF. The CDR3 DNA sequence: TGTGCCAGCAGTGGGCAGCTCGCCGCGGGGAGCTCCTATTCTAGCACAGATACGCAGTATTTT.

V and J are TRBV6-4 and TRBJ2-5, with TRBD2 matching over 9 bases. Trimming at V came to 2 bases and at J to 5 bases, leaving 12 bases not matched to a gene. Germline CDR1 and CDR2: MRHNA and SNTAGT. The CDR3 is 17 residues long. DNA for the CDR3: TGTGCCAGCAGTGACGTTTATTTTGGACTAGCGAGGGAGACCCAGTACTTC. Its protein product is CASSDVYFGLARETQYF.

V and J are TRBV9 and TRBJ2-6; 10 bases agree with TRBD2. The CDR3 contains 17 residues. The J segment lost 0 bases and the V segment lost 6 bases, leaving 6 bases of the junction unmatched. CDR1 SGDLS and CDR2 YYNGEE come from the germline V gene. The CDR3 DNA follows: TGTGCCAGCACTACTAGCGGGACCTTCTCTGGGGCCAACGTCCTGACTTTC. It codes for CASTTSGTFSGANVLTF.